Below are 2 T cell receptor beta chains sequenced from a single sample in a study of T-cell reconstitution after alpha-beta-depleted transplantation in children. Unique molecular identifiers were built into the TCRbeta library. TCRdb fed the PCR reads into MiXCR, producing one record per CDR3 protein. This sample has around 370,000 distinct CDR3 sequences; 10% occur once, and the top ten carry approximately 2.3%. Sequencing used PBMCs from the stem cell graft donor, obtained from the stem cell graft. The receptors were sampled from a human donor who donated a stem cell graft to a child with acute lymphoblastic leukemia.

Remarks on this clonotype: A junction end diverges from the germline sequence, so it may reflect a read error. V is TRBV7-7 and J is TRBJ2-1, with 10 positions matching TRBD2. The germline CDR1 and CDR2 sequences are SSHAT and FNYEAQ (reference sequence). CDR3 length: 14 residues. The CDR3 nucleotides are TGTGCTAGCAGCTTAGACCGGACTAGCGGTGAGCAGTTCTTC. Translated, it gives CASSLDRTSGEQFF.

The sample holds many counts of this clonotype. The chain joins TRBV7-2 to TRBJ1-5; 7 bases map to TRBD1. This CDR3 has 16 amino acids. Germline CDR1 is SGHTA and CDR2 is FQGNSA. V shed 6 bases, J shed 0 bases, and the junction held 8 bases outside the gene matches. The CDR3 bases are TGTGCCAGCAGTTCCACAGGGGCCTATAGCAATCAGCCCCAGCATTTT. Its translation is CASSSTGAYSNQPQHF.